This T cell receptor beta chain comes out of a study of beta chain features in type 1 diabetes. Study-level points and caveats: Naive, central memory and Treg TCRB repertoires seemed to resemble each other more closely in patients than they did in healthy donors. In every one of the four CD4+ subsets, TCRB CDR3s were moderately but significantly shorter in Type 1 diabetes patients. A potential influence of HLA type upon TCRB rearrangement remained unresolved herein.

Investigators reverse transcribed all isolated RNA, so they sequenced expressed TCRB transcripts. The repertoire was sequenced with immunoSEQ multiplex PCR; TCRdb's copy has only in-frame clones and lacks some. The data show 300,000 or so clones, roughly an eighth seen once. CD4+ naive, central memory, regulatory and stem cell-like memory subsets were isolated by sorting on CD45RO/CCR7/CD25/CD127/CD95/CD27. Over 98% purity was reached by all sorted populations. On this clone itself: Antigen unknown.

The specimen sequenced was naive CD4+ T cells from blood. The sequence came from a man aged 25 to 45 with type 1 diabetes.

The DNA for the CDR3 is TGTGCCAGCAGTTTGGGGCTGAGCTATGGCTACACCTTC. This codes for CASSLGLSYGYTF. The chain joins TRBV27 to TRBJ1-2, with TRBD1 as a possible D gene (5 bases). CDR1 and CDR2 from the germline V gene are MNHEY and SMNVEV (reference sequence). The ends were cut back, 3 bases at V and 4 bases at J, with 9 bases in the middle. CDR3 size: 13 residues.